This T cell receptor beta chain was sequenced for a study of T cells expressing NK-cell markers. At the level of the study: Sequenced donors, eight in total, included seven who were HCMV-seropositive and one who was seronegative.

Template switching by 5'RACE with UMIs generated the TCR beta cDNA. One entry per CDR3 protein, without DNA, is what TCRdb gives after re-calling the 5' RACE reads. This sample's clone table lists a few hundred thousand distinct CDR3 sequences. There are 14 residues in the CDR3. Germline-derived CDR1 and CDR2 are KGHSH and LQKENI. This receptor was taken from a man aged 18 to 69 in good health. The sample comprised blood T cells: a sorted CD56 or NKG2C T cell subset, CD4+ or CD8+ T cells, or bulk PBMC T cells (not recorded which). This chain uses TRBV18 with TRBJ2-5. The CDR3 here is CASSPVNVGETQYF.